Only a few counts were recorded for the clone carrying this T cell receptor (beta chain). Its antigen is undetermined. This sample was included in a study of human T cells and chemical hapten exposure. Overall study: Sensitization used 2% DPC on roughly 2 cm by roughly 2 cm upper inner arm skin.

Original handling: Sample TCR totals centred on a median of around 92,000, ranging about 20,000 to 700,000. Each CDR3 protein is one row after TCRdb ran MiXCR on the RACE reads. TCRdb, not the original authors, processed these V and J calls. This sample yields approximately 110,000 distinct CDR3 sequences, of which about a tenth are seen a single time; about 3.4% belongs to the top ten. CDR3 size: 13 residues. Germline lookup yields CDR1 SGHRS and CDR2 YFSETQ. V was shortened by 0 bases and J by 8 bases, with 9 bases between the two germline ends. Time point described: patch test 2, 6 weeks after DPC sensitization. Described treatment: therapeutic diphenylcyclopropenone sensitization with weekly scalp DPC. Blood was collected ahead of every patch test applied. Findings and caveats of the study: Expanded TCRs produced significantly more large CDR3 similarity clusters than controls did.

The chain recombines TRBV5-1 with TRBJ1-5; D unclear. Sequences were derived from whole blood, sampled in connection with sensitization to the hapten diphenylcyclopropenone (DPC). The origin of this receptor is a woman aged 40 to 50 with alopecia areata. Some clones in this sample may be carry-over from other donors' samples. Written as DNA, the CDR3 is TGCGCCAGCAGCTTGGATTGGGGAGAGCCCCAGCATTTT. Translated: CASSLDWGEPQHF. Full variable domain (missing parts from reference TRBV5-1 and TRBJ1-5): KAGVTQTPRYLIKTRGQQVTLSCSPISGHRSVSWYQQTPGQGLQFLFEYFSETQRNKGNFPGRFSGRQFSNSRSEMNVSTLELGDSALYLCASSLDWGEPQHFGDGTRLSIL.